The 13 T cell receptor beta chains reported below all come from one sample, sequenced in a study of cytotoxic CD8 clonotypes in ibrutinib-treated CLL. Libraries were prepared by immunoSEQ multiplex PCR; TCRdb keeps only in-frame clonotypes and omits some of them. The sample shows some 150,000 clones, 80% of them seen only once. The sample was PBMCs, taken after 36 months of ibrutinib treatment. Source of these receptors: a human donor with chronic lymphocytic leukemia.

The chain has TRBV21-1 and TRBJ2-1; the table gives TRBD1 as D, unverified against the DNA. TRBV21-1 is noted as a pseudogene. CDR3 length: 17 residues. The CDR3 here is CASSIRPPGQVYNEQFF. CDR3 nucleotides: TGTGCCAGCAGCATCCGTCCGCCGGGACAGGTTTACAATGAGCAGTTCTTC.

This chain uses TRBV2 with TRBJ2-7, with TRBD1 identical over 10 bases. The CDR3 extends over 13 amino acids. J gave up 5 bases and V 6 bases, and 4 bases lay outside the gene matches. CDR1 and CDR2 from the germline V gene are SNHLY and FYNNEI. The DNA for the CDR3 is TGTGCCAGCAGCCCGACAGGGGGCAACGAGCAGTACTTC. Its translation is CASSPTGGNEQYF.

This clone is a singleton in its sample. The CDR3 DNA sequence: TGTGCCAGCTCCGGACAGGGCGCAACTAATGAAAAACTGTTTTTT. Its translation is CASSGQGATNEKLFF. The rearrangement joins TRBV6-5 to TRBJ1-4; 8 nucleotides match TRBD1. CDR3 length equals 15 residues. Per germline, CDR1 MNHEY and CDR2 SVGAGI. J was trimmed by 0 bases and V by 8 bases; bases with no gene match: 5.

The rearrangement uses TRBV12-5 and TRBJ1-1, with D hard to call. Trimming took 0 bases from V and 4 from J, leaving 18 bases between them. Germline V gene sequence: CDR1 LGHNT, CDR2 FRNRAP. This CDR3 has 17 residues. The CDR3 region has the DNA TGTGCTAGTGGTTTGGTTCTAGGTCTCCCCTTCGCCACTGAAGCTTTCTTT. Protein product: CASGLVLGLPFATEAFF.

This clone was detected only once. The chain recombines TRBV18 with TRBJ2-3; possibly TRBD2 for D (6 bases). Trimming stripped 3 bases from V and 4 bases from J, with 8 bases between. Looked up from germline, CDR1 is KGHSH and CDR2 is LQKENI. The CDR3 is 13 residues long. The CDR3 protein is CASSPGLSDTQYF. For the CDR3, the DNA is TGTGCCAGCTCACCGGGACTTTCAGATACGCAGTATTTT.

The CDR3 sequence is CASSLGVNQPQHF. In DNA, the CDR3 is TGTGCCAGCAGCTTAGGGGTCAATCAGCCCCAGCATTTT. The chain is built from TRBV7-2 and TRBJ1-5; D remains ambiguous. V gave up 1 base and J gave up 3 bases, with 4 bases separating them. CDR3 size: 13 residues. Germline V gene lookup returns CDR1 SGHTA and CDR2 FQGNSA.

V gene TRBV19 combines with J gene TRBJ1-1; possibly TRBD1 for D (5 bases). V was clipped by 7 bases and J by 1 base, with 13 bases between them. This CDR3 contains 14 residues. CDR1 and CDR2 from the germline V gene are LNHDA and SQIVND (reference sequence). CDR3: CASTRDVRNTEAFF. The CDR3 DNA follows: TGTGCCAGTACCCGGGACGTTCGGAACACTGAAGCTTTCTTT.

V usage is TRBV18 and J usage is TRBJ2-6, with D perhaps being TRBD1 or TRBD2 (5 bases each). The CDR3 runs to 14 residues. The V end lost 7 bases, the J end lost 2 bases, and 9 bases lay between the germline ends. CDR1 is KGHSH, CDR2 LQKENI, per germline. CDR3 protein: CASWGRPGANVLTF. The CDR3 nucleotides read TGTGCCAGCTGGGGACGGCCTGGGGCCAACGTCCTGACTTTC. Based on the CDR3 plus reference TRBV18 and TRBJ2-6, the full variable domain is NAGVMQNPRHLVRRRGQEARLRCSPMKGHSHVYWYRQLPEEGLKFMVYLQKENIIDESGMPKERFSAEFPKEGPSILRIQQVVRGDSAAYFCASWGRPGANVLTFGAGSRLTVL.

V and J are TRBV7-7 and TRBJ2-1; 7 positions agree with TRBD2. Losses at the gene ends were 0 bases for V and 5 bases for J; bases not matched to a gene: 4. CDR1 and CDR2 (germline): SSHAT, FNYEAQ (reference sequence). The CDR3 sequence is 15 residues long. CDR3 coding DNA: TGTGCCAGCAGCTTAGCGGCTAGCGGAAACAATGAGCAGTTCTTC. This sequence encodes CASSLAASGNNEQFF.

The V gene is TRBV6-5, the J gene TRBJ2-2, with D possibly matching TRBD2 (6 bases). The V and J ends lost 6 bases and 11 bases respectively, with 13 bases between them. Germline V gives CDR1 MNHEY, CDR2 SVGAGI. The CDR3 sequence is 12 residues long. The CDR3 protein is CASSPMRGELFF. The CDR3 DNA reads as TGTGCCAGCAGCCCCATGCGGGGAGAGCTGTTTTTT.

This clone appeared once. The rearrangement joins TRBV12-5 to TRBJ2-6; no firm D call. The V gene lost 0 bases and the J gene lost 5 bases, with 14 bases spanning the gap. The CDR3 length is 17 residues. The V gene's germline CDR1 is LGHNT and CDR2 FRNRAP. The CDR3 DNA follows: TGTGCTAGTGGTTTGGTACTTGGTGTGGCCTGGGCCAACGTCCTGACTTTC. It translates to CASGLVLGVAWANVLTF.

The chain joins TRBV2 to TRBJ2-2, with a possible D match to TRBD2 (5 bases). The CDR3 sequence is 15 residues long. Germline V CDR1 and CDR2: SNHLY, FYNNEI. Between the trimmed V and J ends, which lost 7 bases and 0 bases, there was a span of 12 bases. As DNA, the CDR3 is TGTGCCAGCACTAGCTTGACTGCGAACACCGGGGAGCTGTTTTTT. This translates into CASTSLTANTGELFF.

This chain links TRBV30 with TRBJ2-7; D is possibly TRBD2 (5 bases). Germline values: CDR1 GTSNPN, CDR2 SVGIG (reference sequence). This CDR3 comprises 15 residues. The V end was cut by 3 bases, the J end by 1 base, with 16 bases between. CDR3 DNA sequence: TGTGCCTGGAGGCCCCGGGTCGGGATATCCTACGAGCAGTACTTC. Protein product: CAWRPRVGISYEQYF. Full variable domain (missing parts from reference TRBV30 and TRBJ2-7): SQTIHQWPATLVQPVGSPLSLECTVEGTSNPNLYWYRQAAGRGLQLLFYSVGIGQISSEVPQNLSASRPQDRQFILSSKKLLLSDSGFYLCAWRPRVGISYEQYFGPGTRLTVT.